What follows describes a single T cell receptor (beta chain). Its antigen is as yet unknown. Germline-derived CDR1 and CDR2 are SGHRS and YFSETQ. Trimming removed 0 bases from V and 3 bases from J, with 10 bases in between. The CDR3 is made up of 14 amino acids. The sample belongs to a study of T cells in Graves' hyperthyroidism and ophthalmopathy. The source material, RNA transcripts, was used to amplify TCR beta CDR3 regions. HTBI primers were employed in a first-round RT-PCR of the TCR CDR3. TCRdb re-analysed the multiplex PCR reads in MiXCR, keeping a single row per CDR3 protein. The sample records about 560,000 distinct CDR3 sequences, approximately 14% being singletons. Study-level results: Patients with ophthalmopathy were separated from those with stable hyperthyroidism by a 13 V-J model.

The sample consisted of blood. This chain links TRBV5-1 with TRBJ2-7; a possible D gene is TRBD1 (5 bases). This TCR came from a woman aged 25 to 39 with Graves' hyperthyroidism. The CDR3 DNA sequence: TGCGCCAGCAGCTTGGGGGGCAATTACTACGAGCAGTACTTC. Translating it yields CASSLGGNYYEQYF.